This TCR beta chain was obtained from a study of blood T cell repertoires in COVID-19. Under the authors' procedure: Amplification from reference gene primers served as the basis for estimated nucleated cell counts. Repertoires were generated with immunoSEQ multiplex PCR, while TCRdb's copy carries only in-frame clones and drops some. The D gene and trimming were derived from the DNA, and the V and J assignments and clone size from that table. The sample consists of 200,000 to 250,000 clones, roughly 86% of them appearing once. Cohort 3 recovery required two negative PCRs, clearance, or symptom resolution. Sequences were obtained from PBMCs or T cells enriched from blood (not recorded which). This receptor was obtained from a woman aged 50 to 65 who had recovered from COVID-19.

CDR3 residues: CASSLGWGLGYGYTF. The CDR3 DNA sequence: TGCGCCAGCAGCTTGGGTTGGGGGCTCGGCTATGGCTACACCTTC. V and J are TRBV5-1 and TRBJ1-2, with a possible D match to TRBD1 (6 bases). CDR1 is SGHRS and CDR2 is YFSETQ in the germline V gene. The CDR3 loop spans 15 amino acids. Trimming removed 0 bases from V and 4 bases from J, with 13 bases in between. Drawing the rest from reference TRBV5-1 and TRBJ1-2, the complete variable domain is KAGVTQTPRYLIKTRGQQVTLSCSPISGHRSVSWYQQTPGQGLQFLFEYFSETQRNKGNFPGRFSGRQFSNSRSEMNVSTLELGDSALYLCASSLGWGLGYGYTFGSGTRLTVV.